The T cell receptor (beta chain) under discussion was sequenced for a study of monozygotic twins with inflammatory bowel disease. As for this clonotype: The antigen remains unidentified.

Study-wide results and caveats: Clonotypes shared with others were fewer in IBD patients than in healthy twins, especially with disease activity.

This CDR3 is built from 15 residues. CDR1 is MNHEY, CDR2 SMNVEV, per germline (reference sequence). Per sample, reverse transcription was split into eight reactions. The unique tags termed UMIs, each holding a 6-nucleotide sample barcode, were added by means of template switching. cDNA encoding TCRalpha and TCRbeta underwent two nested PCRs of around 15 and 9 cycles, each of which was followed by bead purification. TCRdb reanalyzed the 5' RACE reads, giving one entry per CDR3 protein sequence and no DNA. The sample's table shows 200,000 to 250,000 distinct CDR3 sequences. Sample: blood. The TCR was taken from a human donor with ulcerative colitis or Crohn's disease, or a healthy co-twin of an affected twin (not recorded which). The chain recombines TRBV27 with TRBJ2-7; TCRdb returns TRBD2, unconfirmable since there is no DNA. This CDR3 reads CASSLIAGGYYEQYF.